Shown below are 2 T cell receptor beta chains from a single sample sequenced in a study of shared clonotypes between healthy human individuals. Assay used: immunoSEQ multiplex PCR; TCRdb lists only in-frame clones, some missing. The sample records some 2.1 million clones, 90% to 95% being singletons. The sequenced sample was naive CD4+ T cells sorted from blood. This sample's subset: CD45RA+ positively selected. These TCRs come from a man aged 18 to 35 in good health.

J is TRBJ1-1 and V is TRBV28, with D maybe TRBD1 (5 bases). Germline V gene data show CDR1 as MDHEN and CDR2 as SYDVKM. CDR3 length: 15 residues. Deletions cut 2 bases from V and 5 bases from J, with 15 bases between. This CDR3 is CASSLLEGRVTEAFF. Here the CDR3 DNA reads TGTGCCAGCAGTTTACTCGAGGGGCGGGTGACTGAAGCTTTCTTT. Combining the CDR3 with reference TRBV28 and TRBJ1-1 gives the whole variable domain DVKVTQSSRYLVKRTGEKVFLECVQDMDHENMFWYRQDPGLGLRLIYFSYDVKMKEKGDIPEGYSVSREKKERFSLILESASTNQTSMYLCASSLLEGRVTEAFFGQGTRLTVV.

The J gene is TRBJ1-2, the V gene TRBV7-2, with 7 bases fitting TRBD1. Germline trimming cut 1 base from V and 0 bases from J; bases unmatched to any gene: 14. The length of the CDR3 is 19 residues. Germline V gene data show CDR1 as SGHTA and CDR2 as FQGNSA. The CDR3 loop reads CASSLVNRAGGGANYGYTF. The DNA of the CDR3 is TGTGCCAGCAGCTTAGTTAACAGGGCAGGGGGAGGAGCTAACTATGGCTACACCTTC.